This T cell receptor (beta chain) was sequenced in a study of T cell responses to AZD1222 COVID-19 vaccine. General study findings and limits: Mostly white British, mostly female donors; authors suggested clonal diversity may be underestimated.

Germline values: CDR1 SGHNT, CDR2 YYREEE (reference sequence). V lost 0 bases and J lost 2, with 8 bases in between. This CDR3 is 14 amino acids long. With respect to this clone: The antigen is unknown.

Repertoires were generated with immunoSEQ multiplex PCR, while TCRdb's copy carries only in-frame clones and drops some. The sample contains 100,000 to 150,000 clones, less than 95% of which appear only once. The material was peripheral blood, obtained on day 0 of AZD1222 vaccination. This receptor was obtained from an adult in good health. The V gene is TRBV5-4, the J gene TRBJ1-2; D perhaps matches TRBD1 (5 bases). CDR3 amino acids: CASSLGGENYGYTF. As DNA, the CDR3 is TGTGCCAGCAGCTTGGGGGGGGAGAACTATGGCTACACCTTC.